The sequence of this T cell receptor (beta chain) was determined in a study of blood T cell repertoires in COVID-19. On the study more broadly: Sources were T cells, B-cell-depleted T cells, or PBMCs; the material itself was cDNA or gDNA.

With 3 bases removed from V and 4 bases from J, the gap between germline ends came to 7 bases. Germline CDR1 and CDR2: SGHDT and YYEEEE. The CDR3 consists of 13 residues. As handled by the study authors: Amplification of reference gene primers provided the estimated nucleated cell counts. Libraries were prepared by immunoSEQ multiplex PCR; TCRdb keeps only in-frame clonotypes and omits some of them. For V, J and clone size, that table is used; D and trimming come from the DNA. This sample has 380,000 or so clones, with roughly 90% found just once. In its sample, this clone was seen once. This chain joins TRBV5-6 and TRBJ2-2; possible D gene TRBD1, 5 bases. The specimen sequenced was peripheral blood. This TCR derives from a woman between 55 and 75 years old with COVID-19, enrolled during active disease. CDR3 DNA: TGTGCCAGCAGCTCAGGGTCCACCGGGGAGCTGTTTTTT. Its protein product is CASSSGSTGELFF.